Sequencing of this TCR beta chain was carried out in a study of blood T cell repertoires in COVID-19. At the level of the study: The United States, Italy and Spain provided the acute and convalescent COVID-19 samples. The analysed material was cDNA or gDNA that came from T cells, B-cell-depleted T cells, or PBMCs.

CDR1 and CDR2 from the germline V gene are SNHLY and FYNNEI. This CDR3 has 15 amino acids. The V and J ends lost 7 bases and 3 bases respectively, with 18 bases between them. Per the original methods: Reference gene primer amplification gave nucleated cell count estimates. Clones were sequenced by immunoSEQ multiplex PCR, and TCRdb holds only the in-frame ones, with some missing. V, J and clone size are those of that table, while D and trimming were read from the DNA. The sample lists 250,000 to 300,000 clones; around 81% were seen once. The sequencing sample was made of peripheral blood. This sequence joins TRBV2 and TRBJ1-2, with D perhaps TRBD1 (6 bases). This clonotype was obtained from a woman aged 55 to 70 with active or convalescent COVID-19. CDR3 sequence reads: CASKLRTDLYYGYTF. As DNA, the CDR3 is TGTGCCAGCAAATTGAGGACAGATCTTTACTATGGCTACACCTTC.